Reported below is one T cell receptor (beta chain). The data are from a study of memory CD4+ T cells and cytomegalovirus serostatus. Overall study context: Of the healthy Belgian adults, eight or nine were CMV seropositive and about two dozen seronegative.

The sort gate was single viable CD3+CD4+CD8-CD45RO+ cells for memory CD4+ T cells. The table came from immunoSEQ multiplex PCR; TCRdb's copy has only in-frame clones and leaves some out. Here the sample spans about 26,000 clones, more than 60% being singletons. This sequence was found in an adult in good health and CMV-seronegative. The specimen was memory CD4+ T cells from blood.

The CDR3 reads CASSGGGETQYF. DNA of the CDR3: TGTGCCAGTTCGGGCGGCGGAGAGACCCAGTACTTC. This rearrangement joins TRBV19 to TRBJ2-5; D is uncertain. Between the trimmed V and J ends, which lost 8 bases and 4 bases, there was a span of 11 bases. The CDR3 extends over 12 amino acids. Germline V gene data show CDR1 as LNHDA and CDR2 as SQIVND (reference sequence).